The clone carrying this T cell receptor (beta chain) was seen a few times. What it recognizes is unknown. This sample was included in a study of naive and memory T cell subsets. Broader study findings: Naive repertoires, especially CD8, held a few larger clonotypes, possibly memory cells re-expressing CD45RA.

Trimming took off 4 bases at V and 9 bases at J, with 19 bases between the two ends. This CDR3 has 16 residues. Germline-derived CDR1 and CDR2 are LGHNA and YSLEER. The beta constant-region primer was an equimolar mix of two oligonucleotides covering TRBC1 and TRBC2. The ligated cDNA underwent four PCR rounds using SP2 and nested alpha and beta constant-region primers. TCRdb fed the UMI-ligation and nested PCR reads into MiXCR, producing one record per CDR3 protein. The table has around 83,000 distinct CDR3 sequences, over 9% seen once. The chain has TRBV4-3 and TRBJ1-6; perhaps TRBD1 as D (6 bases). This clonotype was obtained from a human donor in good health. Sequencing was done on a sample of naive CD4+ T cells from blood. The CDR3 DNA reads TGCGCCAGCAGCCTGGGGGATGGAGGGGGGTTTTCACCCCTCCACTTT. This encodes CASSLGDGGGFSPLHF.